This T cell receptor beta chain was profiled in a study of blood T cells in healthy people across ages. Study-wide findings and caveats: Diversity figures derived from one million T cells were judged to underestimate the true value. Long-lived donors exceeded aged donors in naive CD4+ cells and diversity. The percentage of naive T cells correlated strongly with TCR beta diversity.

V lost 2 bases, J lost 0 bases, and 7 bases lay in between. The CDR3 is made up of 14 amino acids. Germline V lookup: CDR1 MNHEY, CDR2 SVGEGT. Using a J-beta primer mix together with a sample-barcoded 5' primer, a second PCR was run for about 6 to 12 cycles. TCRdb re-analysed the 5' RACE reads in MiXCR, keeping a single row per CDR3 protein. The table records 650,000 to 800,000 distinct CDR3 sequences, approximately 48% of them present only once. Comment on this clonotype: Its antigen is not known.

This chain joins TRBV6-2 or TRBV6-3 and TRBJ1-2; TRBD1 is a possible D gene (5 bases). The TCR sequence derives from a man aged 60 to 69 in good health. Source material: blood. The CDR3 protein is CASSYDSTNYGYTF. The CDR3 DNA follows: TGTGCCAGCAGTTACGACAGCACTAACTATGGCTACACCTTC.